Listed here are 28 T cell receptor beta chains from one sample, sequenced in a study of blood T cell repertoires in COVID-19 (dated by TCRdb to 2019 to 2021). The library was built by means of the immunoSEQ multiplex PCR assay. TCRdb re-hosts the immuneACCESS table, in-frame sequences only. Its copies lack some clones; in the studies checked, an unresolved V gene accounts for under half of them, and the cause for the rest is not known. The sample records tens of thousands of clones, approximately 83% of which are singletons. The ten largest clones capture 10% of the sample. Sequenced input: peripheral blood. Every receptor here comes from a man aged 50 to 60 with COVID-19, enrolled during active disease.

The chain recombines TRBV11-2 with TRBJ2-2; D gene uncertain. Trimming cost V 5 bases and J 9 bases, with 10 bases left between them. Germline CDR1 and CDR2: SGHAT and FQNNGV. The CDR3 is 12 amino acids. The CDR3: CASSPLSRELFF. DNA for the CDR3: TGTGCCAGCAGCCCCCTTTCTAGGGAGCTGTTTTTT. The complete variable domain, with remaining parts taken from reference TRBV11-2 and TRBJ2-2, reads EAGVAQSPRYKIIEKRQSVAFWCNPISGHATLYWYQQILGQGPKLLIQFQNNGVVDDSQLPKDRFSAERLKGVDSTLKIQPAKLEDSAVYLCASSPLSRELFFGEGSRLTVL.

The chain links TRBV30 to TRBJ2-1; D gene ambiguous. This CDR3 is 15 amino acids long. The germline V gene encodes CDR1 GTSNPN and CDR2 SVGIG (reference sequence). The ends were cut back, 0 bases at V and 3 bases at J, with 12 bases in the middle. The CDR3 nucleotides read TGTGCCTGGAGTGTACGGAACGGAGTCTACAATGAGCAGTTCTTC. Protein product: CAWSVRNGVYNEQFF.

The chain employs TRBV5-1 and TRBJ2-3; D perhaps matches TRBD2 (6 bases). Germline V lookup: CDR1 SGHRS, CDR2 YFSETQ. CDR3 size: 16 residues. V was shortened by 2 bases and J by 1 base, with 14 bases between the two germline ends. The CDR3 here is CASSLQTSLGTDTQYF. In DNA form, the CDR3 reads TGCGCCAGCAGCTTACAGACTAGTTTGGGCACAGATACGCAGTATTTT.

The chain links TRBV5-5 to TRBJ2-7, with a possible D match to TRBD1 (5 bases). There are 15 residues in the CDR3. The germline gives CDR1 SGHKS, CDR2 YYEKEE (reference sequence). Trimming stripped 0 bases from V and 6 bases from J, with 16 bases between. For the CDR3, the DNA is TGTGCCAGCAGCTTGGCCGGACAAATTAAAGCCGAGCAGTACTTC. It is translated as CASSLAGQIKAEQYF.

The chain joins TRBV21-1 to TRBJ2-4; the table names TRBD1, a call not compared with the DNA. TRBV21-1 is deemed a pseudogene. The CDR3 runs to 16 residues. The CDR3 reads CASSKVVHTTKNIQYF. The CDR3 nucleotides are TGTGCCAGCAGCAAAGTTGTACATACGACCAAAAACATTCAGTACTTC.

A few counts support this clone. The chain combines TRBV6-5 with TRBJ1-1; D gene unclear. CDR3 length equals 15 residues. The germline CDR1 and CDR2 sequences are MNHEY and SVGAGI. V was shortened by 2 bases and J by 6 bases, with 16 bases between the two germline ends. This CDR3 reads CASSYAVSGPAEAFF. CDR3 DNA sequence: TGTGCCAGCAGTTACGCAGTTTCTGGGCCCGCTGAAGCTTTCTTT.

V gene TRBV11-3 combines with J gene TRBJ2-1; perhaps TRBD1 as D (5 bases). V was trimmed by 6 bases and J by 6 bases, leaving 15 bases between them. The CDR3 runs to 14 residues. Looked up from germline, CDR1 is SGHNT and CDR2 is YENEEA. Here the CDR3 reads CASSPTTDLNEQFF. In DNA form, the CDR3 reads TGTGCCAGCAGTCCTACGACAGACCTCAATGAGCAGTTCTTC.

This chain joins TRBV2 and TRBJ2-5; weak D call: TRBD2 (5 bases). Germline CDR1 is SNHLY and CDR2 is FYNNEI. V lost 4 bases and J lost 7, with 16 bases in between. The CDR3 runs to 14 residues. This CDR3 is CASSGIGLWGTQYF. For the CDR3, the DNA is TGTGCCAGCAGTGGGATCGGACTGTGGGGGACCCAGTACTTC.

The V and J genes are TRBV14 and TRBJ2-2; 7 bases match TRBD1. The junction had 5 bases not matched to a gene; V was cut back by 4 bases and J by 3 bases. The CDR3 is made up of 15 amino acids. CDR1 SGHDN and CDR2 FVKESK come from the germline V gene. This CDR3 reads CASSPRTGDTGELFF. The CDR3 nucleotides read TGTGCCAGCAGCCCGCGGACAGGAGACACCGGGGAGCTGTTTTTT.

The CDR3 reads CASRRGSNQPQHF. CDR3 bases: TGCGCCAGCAGACGGGGGAGCAATCAGCCCCAGCATTTT. The chain employs TRBV5-1 and TRBJ1-5; D may be TRBD1 (5 bases). Trimming shortened V by 5 bases and J by 1 base, and 7 bases separated the two germline ends. Per germline, CDR1 SGHRS and CDR2 YFSETQ. The length of the CDR3 is 13 residues.

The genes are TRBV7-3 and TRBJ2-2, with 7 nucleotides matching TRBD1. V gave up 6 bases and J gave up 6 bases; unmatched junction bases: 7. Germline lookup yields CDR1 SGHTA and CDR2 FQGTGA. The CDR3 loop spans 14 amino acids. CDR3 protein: CASRAQGSPGELFF. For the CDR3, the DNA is TGTGCCAGCAGGGCACAGGGGTCCCCCGGGGAGCTGTTTTTT.

The DNA of the CDR3 is TGTGCCAGCAGTTTACTGTCGACACAAAACACCGGGGAGCTGTTTTTT. Its translation is CASSLLSTQNTGELFF. The chain is built from TRBV28 and TRBJ2-2, with D hard to call. The CDR3 covers 16 residues. CDR1 and CDR2 from the germline V gene are MDHEN and SYDVKM. Trimming stripped 2 bases from V and 2 bases from J, with 12 bases between.

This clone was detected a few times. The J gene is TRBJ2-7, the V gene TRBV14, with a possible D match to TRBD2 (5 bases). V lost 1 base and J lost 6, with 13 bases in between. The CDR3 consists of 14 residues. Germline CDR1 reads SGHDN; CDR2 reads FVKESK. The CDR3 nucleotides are TGTGCCAGCAGCCAAGCGCCGGGGAGAGGCGAGCAGTACTTC. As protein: CASSQAPGRGEQYF.

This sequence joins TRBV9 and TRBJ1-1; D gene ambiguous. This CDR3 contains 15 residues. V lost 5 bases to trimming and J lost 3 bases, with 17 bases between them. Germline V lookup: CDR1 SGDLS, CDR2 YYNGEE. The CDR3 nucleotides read TGTGCCAGCAGTGCGACTATAACTAGGGACACTGAAGCTTTCTTT. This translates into CASSATITRDTEAFF.

The CDR3 sequence: CASSIFGRLGQHAEAFF. The CDR3 DNA sequence: TGTGCCAGTAGTATATTTGGCCGCCTGGGCCAACACGCTGAAGCTTTCTTT. The gene calls are TRBV19 and TRBJ1-1; D unresolved. Trimming cost V 2 bases and J 6 bases, with 22 bases left between them. Germline CDR1 reads LNHDA; CDR2 reads SQIVND (reference sequence). The CDR3 runs 17 residues.

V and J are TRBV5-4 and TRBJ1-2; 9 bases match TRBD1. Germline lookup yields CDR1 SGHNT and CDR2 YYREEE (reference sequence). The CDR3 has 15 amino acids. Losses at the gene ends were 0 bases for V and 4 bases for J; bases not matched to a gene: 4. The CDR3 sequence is CASSLGQGGLYGYTF. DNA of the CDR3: TGTGCCAGCAGCTTGGGACAGGGGGGCCTCTATGGCTACACCTTC. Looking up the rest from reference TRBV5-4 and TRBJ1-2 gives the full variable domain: ETGVTQSPTHLIKTRGQQVTLRCSSQSGHNTVSWYQQALGQGPQFIFQYYREEENGRGNFPPRFSGLQFPNYSSELNVNALELDDSALYLCASSLGQGGLYGYTFGSGTRLTVV.

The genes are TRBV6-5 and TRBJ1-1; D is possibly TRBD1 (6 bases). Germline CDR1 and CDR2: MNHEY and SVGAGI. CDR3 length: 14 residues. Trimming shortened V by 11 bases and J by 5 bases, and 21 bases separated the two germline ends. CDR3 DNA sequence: TGTGCCGCGTGTCGTGAGGGGAGGGGGACTGAAGCTTTCTTT. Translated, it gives CAACREGRGTEAFF.

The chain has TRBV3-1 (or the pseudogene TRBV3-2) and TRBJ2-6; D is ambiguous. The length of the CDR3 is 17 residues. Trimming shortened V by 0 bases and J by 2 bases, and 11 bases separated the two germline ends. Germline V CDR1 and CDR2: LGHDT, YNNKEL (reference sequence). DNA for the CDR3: TGTGCCAGCAGCCAAGAGTCCCCATTTCCTGGGGCCAACGTCCTGACTTTC. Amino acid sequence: CASSQESPFPGANVLTF.

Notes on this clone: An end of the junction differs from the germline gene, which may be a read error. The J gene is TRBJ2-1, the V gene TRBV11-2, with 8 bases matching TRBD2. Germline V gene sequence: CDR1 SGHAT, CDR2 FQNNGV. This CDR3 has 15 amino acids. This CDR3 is CASRLAGMSDNEQFF. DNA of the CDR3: TGTGCCAGCAGATTAGCGGGAATGTCCGACAATGAGCAGTTCTTC.

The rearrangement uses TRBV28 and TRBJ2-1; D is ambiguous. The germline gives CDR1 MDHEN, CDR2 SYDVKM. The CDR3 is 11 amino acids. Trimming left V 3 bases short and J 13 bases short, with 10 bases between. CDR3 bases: TGTGCCAGCAGTTTTACTAATATTCAGTTCTTC. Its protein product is CASSFTNIQFF.

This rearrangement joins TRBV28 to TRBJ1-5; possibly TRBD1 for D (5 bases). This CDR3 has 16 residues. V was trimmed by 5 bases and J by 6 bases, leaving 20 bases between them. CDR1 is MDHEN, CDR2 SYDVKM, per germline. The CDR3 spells CASSTKSRAVGQPQHF. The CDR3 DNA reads TGTGCCAGCAGTACCAAGTCCAGGGCGGTAGGTCAGCCCCAGCATTTT.

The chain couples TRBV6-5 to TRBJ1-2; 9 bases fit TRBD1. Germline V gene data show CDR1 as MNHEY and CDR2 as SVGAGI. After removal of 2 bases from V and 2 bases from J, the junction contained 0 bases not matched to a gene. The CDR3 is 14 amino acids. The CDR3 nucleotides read TGTGCCAGCAGTTACGGGACAGGGAACTATGGCTACACCTTC. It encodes CASSYGTGNYGYTF.

The CDR3 DNA reads TGCAGCGTTGAAGATCATTTTGAGGCGGGAGCCTACGAGCAGTACTTC. Protein product: CSVEDHFEAGAYEQYF. J is TRBJ2-7 and V is TRBV29-1; 7 bases fit TRBD2. Germline V gene sequence: CDR1 SQVTM, CDR2 ANQGSEA. This CDR3 spans 16 amino acids. The V gene end was trimmed by 0 bases and the J gene end by 2 bases; junction bases not matched to a gene: 10.

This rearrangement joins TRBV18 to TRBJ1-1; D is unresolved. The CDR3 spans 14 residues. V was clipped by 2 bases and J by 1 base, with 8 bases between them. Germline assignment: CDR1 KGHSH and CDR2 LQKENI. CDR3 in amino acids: CASSPSGSNTEAFF. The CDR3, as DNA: TGTGCCAGCTCACCATCCGGGTCGAACACTGAAGCTTTCTTT.

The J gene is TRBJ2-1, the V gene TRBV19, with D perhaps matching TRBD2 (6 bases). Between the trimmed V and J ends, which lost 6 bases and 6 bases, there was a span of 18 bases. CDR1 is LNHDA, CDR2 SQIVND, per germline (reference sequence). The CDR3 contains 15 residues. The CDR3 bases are TGTGCCAGTAGCCCCCGTAATAGCGGCTCCAATGAGCAGTTCTTC. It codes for CASSPRNSGSNEQFF.

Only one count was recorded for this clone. CDR3 sequence: CASSLSGWTSGIEQYF. The CDR3 DNA reads as TGTGCCAGCAGTTTATCGGGTTGGACTAGCGGGATTGAGCAGTACTTC. The chain has TRBV28 and TRBJ2-7, with 12 bases matching TRBD2. The germline gives CDR1 MDHEN, CDR2 SYDVKM. V shed 1 base, J shed 7 bases, and the junction held 8 bases outside the gene matches. CDR3 size: 16 residues.

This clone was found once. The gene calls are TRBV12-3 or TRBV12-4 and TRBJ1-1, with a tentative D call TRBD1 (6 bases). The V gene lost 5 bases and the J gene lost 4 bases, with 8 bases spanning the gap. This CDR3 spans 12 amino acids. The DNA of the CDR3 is TGTGCCAGCAGTAACAGGGTCACTGAAGCTTTCTTT. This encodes CASSNRVTEAFF.

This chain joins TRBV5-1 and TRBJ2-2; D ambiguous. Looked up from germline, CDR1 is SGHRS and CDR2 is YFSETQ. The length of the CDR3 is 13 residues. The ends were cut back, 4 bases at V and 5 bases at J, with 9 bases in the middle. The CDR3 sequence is CASSQTGTGELFF. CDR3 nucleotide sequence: TGCGCCAGCAGCCAAACCGGGACCGGGGAGCTGTTTTTT. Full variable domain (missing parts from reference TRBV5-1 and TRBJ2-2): KAGVTQTPRYLIKTRGQQVTLSCSPISGHRSVSWYQQTPGQGLQFLFEYFSETQRNKGNFPGRFSGRQFSNSRSEMNVSTLELGDSALYLCASSQTGTGELFFGEGSRLTVL.